The sequence of this T cell receptor (beta chain) was determined in a study of Ad26.COV2.S vaccination and SARS-CoV-2 variants. The study, taken as a whole, reports: Spike-specific responses of CD8+ and CD4+ T cells were reported to display substantial breadth after vaccination. Comparable non-spike TCR breadth was observed in vaccine and placebo recipients. Total T cell responses, in the TCR breadth and depth analyses, may have been underestimated. Higher spike-specific TCR breadth was found in vaccine recipients than in placebo recipients.

From germline, CDR1 is SGDLS and CDR2 YYNGEE. V was pared by 0 bases and J by 5 bases, with 17 bases between. The CDR3 is 16 amino acids. A remark on this clone: The target antigen is unknown.

Method: immunoSEQ multiplex PCR; TCRdb's copy keeps in-frame clones and lacks some. The sample has 120,000 to 150,000 clones; roughly 88% are singletons. The sample was peripheral blood, taken after recovery from COVID-19. This chain links TRBV9 with TRBJ2-5, with TRBD1 as a possible D gene (8 bases). The TCR sequence derives from a human donor who had recovered from COVID-19. In DNA form, the CDR3 reads TGTGCCAGCAGCGTAGGAGCGGGGACAGGAGGGGAGACCCAGTACTTC. Translation gives CASSVGAGTGGETQYF.